What follows describes a single T cell receptor beta chain. The antigen remains unidentified. This specimen belongs to a study of T-cell memory formation after mild COVID-19. Study at large: Clusters were largely donor specific.

The CDR3 has 14 amino acids. Germline V lookup: CDR1 SNHLY, CDR2 FYNNEI. With V trimmed by 3 bases and J by 4 bases, 4 bases remained unmatched. Study-level points and caveats: Clones contracting across day 15 to 85 had a balanced CD4/CD8 profile; later expanding clones leaned CD4+.

Via MiXCR, TCRdb re-called the 5' RACE reads, giving one row per CDR3 protein. The sample contains about 180,000 distinct CDR3 sequences, around 20% of which appear only once. The rearrangement joins TRBV2 to TRBJ2-5; 8 bases map to TRBD1. The sample consisted of PBMCs or a T cell subset sorted from them (not recorded which). The sequence was collected from a man aged 18-30 years who had mild COVID-19 (a few samples of this study predate the infection). Cell type and time point are not known. The CDR3 is CASSDRGRLETQYF. The CDR3 region has the DNA TGTGCCAGCAGTGACAGGGGGCGACTAGAGACCCAGTACTTC.